These 8 T cell receptor beta chains were all obtained from the same sample, sequenced in a study of blood T cell repertoires in COVID-19. Sequencing used immunoSEQ multiplex PCR; TCRdb keeps in-frame clones, though not all of them. The data hold approximately 210,000 clones, with about 91% observed a single time. Sample: peripheral blood. The receptors shown here come from a man younger than 45 with acute or convalescent COVID-19.

The chain has TRBV28 and TRBJ2-5; D is ambiguous. Germline-derived CDR1 and CDR2 are MDHEN and SYDVKM. This CDR3 region has 13 residues. The germline V and J ends were trimmed by 7 bases and 5 bases, with 14 bases remaining between them. CDR3 sequence (DNA): TGTGCCAGCAATTCACAGTTTGTCGAGACCCAGTACTTC. Its protein is CASNSQFVETQYF.

The V and J genes are TRBV2 and TRBJ1-1; 7 bases fit TRBD1. J gave up 7 bases and V 4 bases, and 0 bases lay outside the gene matches. The CDR3 is 11 amino acids. CDR1 is SNHLY, CDR2 FYNNEI, per germline. Here the CDR3 reads CASSGDSEAFF. The CDR3 nucleotides are TGTGCCAGCAGTGGGGACAGTGAAGCTTTCTTT.

V and J are TRBV11-3 and TRBJ2-3; 8 nucleotides agree with TRBD2. From germline, CDR1 is SGHNT and CDR2 YENEEA. The ends lost 5 bases at V and 0 bases at J; junction bases unmatched: 4. The CDR3 is 15 residues long. CDR3 region: CASSRSGISTDTQYF. CDR3 DNA: TGTGCCAGCAGCCGTAGCGGGATTAGCACAGATACGCAGTATTTT. Drawing the rest from reference TRBV11-3 and TRBJ2-3, the complete variable domain is EAGVVQSPRYKIIEKKQPVAFWCNPISGHNTLYWYLQNLGQGPELLIRYENEEAVDDSQLPKDRFSAERLKGVDSTLKIQPAELGDSAVYLCASSRSGISTDTQYFGPGTRLTVL.

The count of this clone is one. The chain uses TRBV9 and TRBJ2-3, with D possibly being TRBD2 (5 bases). Per the germline V gene, CDR1 is SGDLS and CDR2 is YYNGEE. The CDR3 has 14 residues. V lost 0 bases and J 2 bases, leaving 7 bases between the germline ends. The CDR3 is CASSVDLATDTQYF. As DNA, the CDR3 is TGTGCCAGCAGCGTAGATCTAGCCACAGATACGCAGTATTTT. Supplemented by reference TRBV9 and TRBJ2-3, the full variable domain reads DSGVTQTPKHLITATGQRVTLRCSPRSGDLSVYWYQQSLDQGLQFLIQYYNGEERAKGNILERFSAQQFPDLHSELNLSSLELGDSALYFCASSVDLATDTQYFGPGTRLTVL.

The chain carries TRBV2 and TRBJ1-5, with 9 nucleotides matching TRBD1. This CDR3 has 16 residues. CDR1 is SNHLY and CDR2 is FYNNEI in the germline V gene. J gave up 4 bases and V 4 bases, and 8 bases lay outside the gene matches. CDR3 bases: TGTGCCAGCAGTGGTCTAGGGACAGGGAGGAATCAGCCCCAGCATTTT. This gives the protein CASSGLGTGRNQPQHF. Combining the CDR3 with reference TRBV2 and TRBJ1-5 gives the whole variable domain EPEVTQTPSHQVTQMGQEVILRCVPISNHLYFYWYRQILGQKVEFLVSFYNNEISEKSEIFDDQFSVERPDGSNFTLKIRSTKLEDSAMYFCASSGLGTGRNQPQHFGDGTRLSIL.

This clone was observed a single time. V and J are TRBV7-9 and TRBJ1-2, with 9 nucleotides matching TRBD1. There are 15 residues in the CDR3. V lost 0 bases and J lost 7; bases outside the gene matches: 6. Germline V gene lookup returns CDR1 SEHNR and CDR2 FQNEAQ (reference sequence). The CDR3 DNA sequence: TGTGCCAGCAGCTTAGCGTGGGACAGGGAGCGTGGCTACACCTTC. Amino acid sequence: CASSLAWDRERGYTF.

The V gene is TRBV11-2, the J gene TRBJ2-5, with TRBD2 matching 8 bases. Germline-derived CDR1 and CDR2 are SGHAT and FQNNGV. CDR3 length equals 15 residues. After removal of 1 base from V and 2 bases from J, the junction contained 3 bases not matched to a gene. Written as DNA, the CDR3 is TGTGCCAGCAGCTTAGGCGGGGGGACACAAGAGACCCAGTACTTC. Translated: CASSLGGGTQETQYF.

The V call is TRBV5-1, the J call TRBJ1-2; TRBD1 matches 12 bases. Germline assignment: CDR1 SGHRS and CDR2 YFSETQ. The CDR3 is made up of 15 amino acids. With 4 bases clipped from V and 3 bases from J, the junction kept 4 bases outside the gene matches. Here the CDR3 reads CASSGTGGSYYGYTF. For the CDR3, the DNA is TGCGCCAGCAGCGGGACAGGGGGCAGTTACTATGGCTACACCTTC.